The entry below gives a single T cell receptor beta chain sequence along with its context. Using immunoSEQ multiplex PCR, the repertoire was profiled, and TCRdb retains in-frame clones only, with some absent. The sample lists roughly 350,000 clones; more than 75% were seen once. Deletions cut 6 bases from V and 4 bases from J, with 4 bases between. CDR1 is LNHDA and CDR2 is SQIVND in the germline V gene (reference sequence). The CDR3 is 11 amino acids. This sample stems from a study of blood T cell repertoires in COVID-19. The source material was peripheral blood. The chain couples TRBV19 to TRBJ2-1; D is undetermined. This TCR was recovered from a woman younger than 35 who had recovered from COVID-19. The CDR3, as DNA: TGTGCCAGTAGCCAATACAATGAGCAGTTCTTC. Its translation: CASSQYNEQFF.